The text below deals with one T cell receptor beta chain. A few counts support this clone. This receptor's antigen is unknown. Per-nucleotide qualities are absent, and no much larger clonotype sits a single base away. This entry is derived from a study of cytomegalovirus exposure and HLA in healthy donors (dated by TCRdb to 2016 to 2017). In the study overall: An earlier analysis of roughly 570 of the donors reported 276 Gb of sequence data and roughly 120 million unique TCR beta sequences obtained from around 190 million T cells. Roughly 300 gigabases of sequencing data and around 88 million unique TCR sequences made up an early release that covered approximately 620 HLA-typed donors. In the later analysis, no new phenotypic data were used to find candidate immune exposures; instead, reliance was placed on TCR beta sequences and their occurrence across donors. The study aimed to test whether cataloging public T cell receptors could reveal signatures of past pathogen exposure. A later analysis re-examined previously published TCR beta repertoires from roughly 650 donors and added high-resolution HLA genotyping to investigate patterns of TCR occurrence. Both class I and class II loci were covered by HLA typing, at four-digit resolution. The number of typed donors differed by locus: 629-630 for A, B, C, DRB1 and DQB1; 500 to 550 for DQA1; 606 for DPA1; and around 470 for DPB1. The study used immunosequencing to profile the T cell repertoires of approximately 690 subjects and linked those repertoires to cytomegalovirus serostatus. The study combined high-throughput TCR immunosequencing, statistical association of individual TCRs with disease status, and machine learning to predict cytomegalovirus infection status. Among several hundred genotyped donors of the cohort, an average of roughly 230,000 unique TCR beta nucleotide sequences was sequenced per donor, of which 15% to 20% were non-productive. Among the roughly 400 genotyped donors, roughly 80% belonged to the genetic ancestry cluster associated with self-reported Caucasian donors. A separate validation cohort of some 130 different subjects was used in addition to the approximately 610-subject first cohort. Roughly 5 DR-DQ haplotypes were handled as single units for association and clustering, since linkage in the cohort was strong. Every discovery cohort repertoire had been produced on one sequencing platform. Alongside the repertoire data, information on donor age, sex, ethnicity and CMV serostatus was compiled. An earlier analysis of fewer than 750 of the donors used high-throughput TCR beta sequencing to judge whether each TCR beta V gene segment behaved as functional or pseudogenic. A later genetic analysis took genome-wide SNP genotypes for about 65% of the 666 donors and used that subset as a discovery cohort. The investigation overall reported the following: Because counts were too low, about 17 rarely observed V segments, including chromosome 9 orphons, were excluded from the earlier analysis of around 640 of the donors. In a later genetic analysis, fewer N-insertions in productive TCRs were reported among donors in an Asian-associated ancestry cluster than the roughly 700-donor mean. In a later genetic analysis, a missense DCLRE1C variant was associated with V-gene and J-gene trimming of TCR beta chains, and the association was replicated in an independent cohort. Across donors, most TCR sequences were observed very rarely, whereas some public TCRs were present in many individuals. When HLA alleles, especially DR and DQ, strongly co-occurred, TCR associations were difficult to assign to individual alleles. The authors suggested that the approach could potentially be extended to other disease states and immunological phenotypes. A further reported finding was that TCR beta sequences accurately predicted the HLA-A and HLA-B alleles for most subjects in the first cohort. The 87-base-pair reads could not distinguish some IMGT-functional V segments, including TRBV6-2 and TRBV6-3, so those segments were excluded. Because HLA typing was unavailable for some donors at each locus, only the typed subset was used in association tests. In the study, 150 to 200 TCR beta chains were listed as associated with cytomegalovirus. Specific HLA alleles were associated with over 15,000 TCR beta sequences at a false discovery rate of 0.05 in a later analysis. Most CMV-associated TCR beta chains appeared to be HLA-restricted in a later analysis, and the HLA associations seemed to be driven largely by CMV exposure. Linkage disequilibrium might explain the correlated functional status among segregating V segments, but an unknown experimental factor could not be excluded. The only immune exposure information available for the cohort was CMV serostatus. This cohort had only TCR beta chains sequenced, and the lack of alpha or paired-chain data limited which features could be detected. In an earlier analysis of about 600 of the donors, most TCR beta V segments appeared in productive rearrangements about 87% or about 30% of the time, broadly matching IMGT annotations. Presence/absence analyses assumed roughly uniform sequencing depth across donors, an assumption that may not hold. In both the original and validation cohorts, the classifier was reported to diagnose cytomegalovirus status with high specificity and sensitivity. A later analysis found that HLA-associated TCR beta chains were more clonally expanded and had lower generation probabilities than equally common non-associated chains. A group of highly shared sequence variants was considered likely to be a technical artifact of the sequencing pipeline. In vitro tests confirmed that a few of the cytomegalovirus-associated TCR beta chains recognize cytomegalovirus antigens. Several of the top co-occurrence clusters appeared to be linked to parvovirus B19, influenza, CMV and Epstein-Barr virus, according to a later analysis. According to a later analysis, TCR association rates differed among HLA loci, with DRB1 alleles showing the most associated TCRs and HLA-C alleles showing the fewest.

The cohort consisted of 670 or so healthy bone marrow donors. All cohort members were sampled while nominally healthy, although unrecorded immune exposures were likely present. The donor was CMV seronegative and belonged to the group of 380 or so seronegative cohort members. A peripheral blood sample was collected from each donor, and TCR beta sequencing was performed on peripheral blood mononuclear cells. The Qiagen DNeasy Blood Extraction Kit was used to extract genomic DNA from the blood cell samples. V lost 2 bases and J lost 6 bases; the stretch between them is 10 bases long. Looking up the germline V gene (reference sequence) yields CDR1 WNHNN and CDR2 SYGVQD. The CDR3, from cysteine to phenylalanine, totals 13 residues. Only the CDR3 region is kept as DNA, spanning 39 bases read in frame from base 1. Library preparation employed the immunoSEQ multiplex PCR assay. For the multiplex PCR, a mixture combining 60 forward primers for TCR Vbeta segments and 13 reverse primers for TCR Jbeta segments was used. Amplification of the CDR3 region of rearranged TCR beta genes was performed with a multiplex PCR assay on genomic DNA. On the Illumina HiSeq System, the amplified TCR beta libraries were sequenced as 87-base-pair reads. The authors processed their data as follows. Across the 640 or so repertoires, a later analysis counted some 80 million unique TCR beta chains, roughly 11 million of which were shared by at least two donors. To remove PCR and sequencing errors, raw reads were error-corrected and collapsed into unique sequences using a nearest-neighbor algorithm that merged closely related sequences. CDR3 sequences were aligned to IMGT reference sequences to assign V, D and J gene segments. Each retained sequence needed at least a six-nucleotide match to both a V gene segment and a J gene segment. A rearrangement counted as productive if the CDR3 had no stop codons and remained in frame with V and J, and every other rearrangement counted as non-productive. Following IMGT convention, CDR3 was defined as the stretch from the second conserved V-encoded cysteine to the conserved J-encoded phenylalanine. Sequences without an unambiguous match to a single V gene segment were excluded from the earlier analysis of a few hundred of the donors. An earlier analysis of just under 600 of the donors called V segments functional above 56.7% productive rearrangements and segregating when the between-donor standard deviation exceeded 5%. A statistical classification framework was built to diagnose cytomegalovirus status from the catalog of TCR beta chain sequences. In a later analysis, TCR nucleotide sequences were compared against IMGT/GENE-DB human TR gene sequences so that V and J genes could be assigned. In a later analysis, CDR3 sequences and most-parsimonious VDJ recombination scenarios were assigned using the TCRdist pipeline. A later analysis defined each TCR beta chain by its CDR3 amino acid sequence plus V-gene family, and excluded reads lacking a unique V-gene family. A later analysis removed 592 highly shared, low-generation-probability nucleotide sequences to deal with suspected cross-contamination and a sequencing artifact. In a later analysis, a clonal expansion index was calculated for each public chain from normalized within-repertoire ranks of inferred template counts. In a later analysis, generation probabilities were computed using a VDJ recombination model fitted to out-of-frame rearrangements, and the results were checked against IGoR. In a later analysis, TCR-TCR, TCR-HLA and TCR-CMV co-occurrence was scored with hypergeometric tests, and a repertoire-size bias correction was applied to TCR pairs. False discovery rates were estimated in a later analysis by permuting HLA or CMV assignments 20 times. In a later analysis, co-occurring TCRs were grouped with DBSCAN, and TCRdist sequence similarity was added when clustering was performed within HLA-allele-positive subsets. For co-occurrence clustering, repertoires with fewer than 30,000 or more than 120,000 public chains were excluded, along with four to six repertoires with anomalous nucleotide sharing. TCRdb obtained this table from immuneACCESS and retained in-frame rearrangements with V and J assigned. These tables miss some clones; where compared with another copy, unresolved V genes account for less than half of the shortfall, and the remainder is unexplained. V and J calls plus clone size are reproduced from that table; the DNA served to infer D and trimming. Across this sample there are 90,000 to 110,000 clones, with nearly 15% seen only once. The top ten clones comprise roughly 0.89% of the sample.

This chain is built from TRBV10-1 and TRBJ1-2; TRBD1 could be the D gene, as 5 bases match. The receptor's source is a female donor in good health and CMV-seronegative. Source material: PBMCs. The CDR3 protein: CASSEGATDGYTF. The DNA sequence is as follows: TGCGCCAGCAGTGAGGGGGCTACGGATGGCTACACCTTC.